This T cell receptor beta chain was sequenced during a study of blood T cells in healthy people across ages. Study-level findings and limits: Among T cells, TCR beta diversity per million cells dropped roughly linearly as age rose. PBMCs were not sorted, which prevented a conclusive comparison of naive versus antigen-experienced cells. Estimated diversity that came from one million T cells was considered an underestimate.

Together with a sample-barcoded 5' primer, a J-beta primer mix was included in a second PCR lasting roughly 6 to 12 cycles. TCRdb used MiXCR to reprocess the 5' RACE reads, holding one entry per CDR3 protein. The table lists approximately 2,000,000 distinct CDR3 sequences, about two fifths of them singletons, with about 23% in the top ten. Comments on this clonotype: Its target is unknown.

The people who gave samples were healthy Caucasians from Russia, aged roughly 6 to 90. CDR1 and CDR2 (germline): SGDLS, YYNGEE. V lost 2 bases to trimming and J lost 7 bases; unmatched junction nucleotides: 4. CDR3 length: 15 residues. The J gene is TRBJ1-6, the V gene TRBV9; 9 bases map to TRBD1. Sequenced material: blood. The TCR sequence derives from a human donor in good health. CDR3 residues: CASSVGQGRNSPLHF. The CDR3 nucleotides read TGTGCCAGCAGCGTCGGACAGGGGAGGAATTCACCCCTCCACTTT.